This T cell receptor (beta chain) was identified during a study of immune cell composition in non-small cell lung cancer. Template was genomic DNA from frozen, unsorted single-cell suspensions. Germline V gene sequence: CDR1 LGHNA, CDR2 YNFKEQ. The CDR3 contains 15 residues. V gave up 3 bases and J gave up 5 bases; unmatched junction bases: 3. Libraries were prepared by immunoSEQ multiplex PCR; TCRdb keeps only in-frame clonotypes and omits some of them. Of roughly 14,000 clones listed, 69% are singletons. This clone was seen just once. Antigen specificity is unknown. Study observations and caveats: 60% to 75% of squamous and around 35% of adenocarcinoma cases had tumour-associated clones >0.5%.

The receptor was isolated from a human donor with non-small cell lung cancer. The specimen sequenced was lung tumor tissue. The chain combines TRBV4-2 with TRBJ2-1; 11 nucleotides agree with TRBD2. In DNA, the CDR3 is TGTGCCAGCAGCCATAGCGGGGGGGCGAACAATGAGCAGTTCTTC. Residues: CASSHSGGANNEQFF.